The clone carrying this T cell receptor beta chain was seen once. Its antigen remains unknown. This entry comes from a study of cytomegalovirus exposure and HLA in healthy donors. Study conclusions and caveats: Prediction of most subjects' HLA-A and HLA-B alleles by TCR beta sequences was reportedly accurate. Later findings reportedly placed an Asian-associated ancestry cluster below the approximately 670-donor mean for N-insertions.

PCR involved 60 Vbeta and 13 Jbeta primers. The data were produced by immunoSEQ multiplex PCR, yet TCRdb's version contains in-frame clones alone and is incomplete. Counted here are more than 200,000 clones, 60% to 80% occurring once; the ten biggest clones make up around 1.7%. This CDR3 contains 14 residues. This receptor was taken from a man aged 18 to 30 in good health and CMV-seronegative. The V and J genes are TRBV21-1 and TRBJ1-5; TRBD1 reflects the table's D call only, with no check against the DNA. TRBV21-1 is termed a pseudogene. Specimen: PBMCs. The CDR3 loop is CASTQGALDQPQHF. Here the CDR3 DNA reads TGTGCCAGCACACAGGGGGCCCTAGATCAGCCCCAGCATTTT.